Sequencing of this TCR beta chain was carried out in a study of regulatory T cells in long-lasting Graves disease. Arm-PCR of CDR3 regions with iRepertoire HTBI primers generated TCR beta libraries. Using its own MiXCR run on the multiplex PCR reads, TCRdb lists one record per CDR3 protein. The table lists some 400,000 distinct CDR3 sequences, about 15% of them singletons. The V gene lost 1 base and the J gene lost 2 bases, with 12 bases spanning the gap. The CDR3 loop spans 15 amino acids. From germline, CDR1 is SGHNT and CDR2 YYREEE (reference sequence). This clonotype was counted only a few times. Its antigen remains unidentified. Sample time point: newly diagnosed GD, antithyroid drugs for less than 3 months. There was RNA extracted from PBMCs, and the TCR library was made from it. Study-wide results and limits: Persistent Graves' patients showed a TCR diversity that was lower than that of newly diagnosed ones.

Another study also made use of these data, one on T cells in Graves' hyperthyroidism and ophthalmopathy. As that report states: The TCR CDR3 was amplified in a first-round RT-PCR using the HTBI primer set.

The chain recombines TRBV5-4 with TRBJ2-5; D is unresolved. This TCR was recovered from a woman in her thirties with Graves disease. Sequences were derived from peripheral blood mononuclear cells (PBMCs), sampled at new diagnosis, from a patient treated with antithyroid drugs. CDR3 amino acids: CASSLYRQPQETQYF. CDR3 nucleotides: TGTGCCAGCAGCTTGTACAGACAACCACAAGAGACCCAGTACTTC. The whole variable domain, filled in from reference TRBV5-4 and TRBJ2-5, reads ETGVTQSPTHLIKTRGQQVTLRCSSQSGHNTVSWYQQALGQGPQFIFQYYREEENGRGNFPPRFSGLQFPNYSSELNVNALELDDSALYLCASSLYRQPQETQYFGPGTRLLVL.